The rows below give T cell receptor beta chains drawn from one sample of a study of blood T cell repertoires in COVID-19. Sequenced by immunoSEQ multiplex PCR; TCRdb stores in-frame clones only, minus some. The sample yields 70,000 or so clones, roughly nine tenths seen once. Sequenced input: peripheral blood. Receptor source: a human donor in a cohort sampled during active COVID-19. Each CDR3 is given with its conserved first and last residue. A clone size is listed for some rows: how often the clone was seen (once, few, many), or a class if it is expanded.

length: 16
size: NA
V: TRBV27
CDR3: CASSLVAGEGADTQYF

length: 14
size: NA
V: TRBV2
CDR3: CASRLERDPGGYTF

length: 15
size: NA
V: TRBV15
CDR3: CATSDRDGRQETQYF

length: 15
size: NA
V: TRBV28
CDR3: CASSLDYQSTDTQYF

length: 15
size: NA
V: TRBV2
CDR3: CASTFSGQGTDTQYF

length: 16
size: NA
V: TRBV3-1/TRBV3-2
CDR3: CASSNFQPRGGSGYTF

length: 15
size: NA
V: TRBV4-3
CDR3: CASSNRDKSYNEQFF

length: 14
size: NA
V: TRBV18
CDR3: CASSPPTRTDTQYF

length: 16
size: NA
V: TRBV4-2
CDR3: CASSQDSGVGTDTQYF

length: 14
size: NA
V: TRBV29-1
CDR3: CSVWTGTPQETQYF

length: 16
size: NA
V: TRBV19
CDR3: CASSLTGGLPSYEQYF

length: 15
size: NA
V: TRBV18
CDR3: CASSPTQGGSQPQHF

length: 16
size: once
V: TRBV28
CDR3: CASSLPGSGSREELFF

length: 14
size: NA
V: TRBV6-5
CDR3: CASSYVGARNEQYF

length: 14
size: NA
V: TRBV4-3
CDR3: CASSQDLASYEQYF

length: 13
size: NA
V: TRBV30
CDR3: CAWSAGFANTIYF

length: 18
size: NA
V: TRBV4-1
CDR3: CASSQRLAEDSGANVLTF

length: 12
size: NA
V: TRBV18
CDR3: CASSPPSGELFF

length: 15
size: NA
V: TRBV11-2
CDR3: CASSLEAGAADTQYF

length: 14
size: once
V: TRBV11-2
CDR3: CASSLDPGAGELFF

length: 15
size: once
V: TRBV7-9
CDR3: CASTYGQSSYNEQFF

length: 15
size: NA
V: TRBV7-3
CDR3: CASSLNPGGFNEQFF

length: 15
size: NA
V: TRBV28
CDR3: CASSAGRMGNSPLHF

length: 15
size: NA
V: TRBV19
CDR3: CASSKLASVRNEQYF

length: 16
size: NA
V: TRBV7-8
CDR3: CASSLVEIRNTGELFF

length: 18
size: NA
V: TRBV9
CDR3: CASSRSKRDRGDDNEQFF

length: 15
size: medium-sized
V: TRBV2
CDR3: CASERAGGAYNEQFF

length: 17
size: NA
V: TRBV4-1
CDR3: CASSLPGVSRAAGELFF

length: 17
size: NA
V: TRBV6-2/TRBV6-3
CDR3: CASSLDRGGFSTGELFF

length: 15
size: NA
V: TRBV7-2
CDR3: CASSDSGTGGSEQYF

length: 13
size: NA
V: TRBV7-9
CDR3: CASSSPVDYGYTF

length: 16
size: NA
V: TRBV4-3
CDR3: CASSQGVNSGANVLTF

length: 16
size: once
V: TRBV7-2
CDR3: CASSLPGSRSSYEQYF

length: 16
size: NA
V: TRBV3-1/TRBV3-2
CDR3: CASSHTSGRSTDTQYF

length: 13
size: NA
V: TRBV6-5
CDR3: CSSRRGASYEQYF

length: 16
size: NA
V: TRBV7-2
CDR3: CASSLDGQLMNTEAFF

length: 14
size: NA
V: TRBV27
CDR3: CASTGGSYNSPLHF

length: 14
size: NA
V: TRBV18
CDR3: CASSPQGHSYEQYF

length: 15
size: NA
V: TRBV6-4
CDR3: CASSEGTSGSNEQFF

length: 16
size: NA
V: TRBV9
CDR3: CASSRGTRANTGELFF

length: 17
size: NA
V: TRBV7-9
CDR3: CASSRGWQGAQNSPLHF

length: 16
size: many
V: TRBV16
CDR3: CASSQALAGAKNIQYF